Reported below is one T cell receptor beta chain. What it binds is not known. Genomic DNA (from each subset) was split evenly across several immunoSEQ plates. Profiling relied on immunoSEQ multiplex PCR, and the TCRdb table lists in-frame clones only, not all of them. The repertoire holds 950,000 to 1,100,000 clones, approximately 76% seen once, with roughly 1.4% in the top ten. The record originates from a study of shared clonotypes between healthy human individuals. The germline V gene encodes CDR1 LNHDA and CDR2 SQIVND (reference sequence). The CDR3 is made up of 15 amino acids. J was trimmed by 7 bases and V by 4 bases; bases with no gene match: 10. Notes on the study in general: Clonotypes not shared had lower generation probabilities than those common to all four donors.

The specimen was memory CD4+ T cells sorted from blood. The subset is: CD45RA-negative fraction. The V gene is TRBV19, the J gene TRBJ1-5; TRBD1 matches 7 bases. This sequence was found in a man aged 18 to 35 in good health. This CDR3 reads CASSTQTGEGQPQHF. The CDR3 DNA follows: TGTGCCAGTAGTACACAAACAGGGGAAGGACAGCCCCAGCATTTT.